What follows are 8 T cell receptor beta chains derived from one specimen sequenced in a study of identical twins. One entry per CDR3 protein results from TCRdb running MiXCR on the 5' RACE reads. Of nearly 200,000 distinct CDR3 sequences in the sample, around a sixth were seen once. These same data were also listed under a study on T cells expressing NK-cell markers.

The specimen sequenced was CD8+ T cells sorted from blood. These receptors were taken from a woman between 18 and 29 years old in good health.

There are a few counts of this clonotype. The V and J genes are TRBV27 and TRBJ2-3, with TRBD2 matching 12 bases. V was clipped by 2 bases and J by 1 base; unmatched bases: 7. CDR1 and CDR2 from the germline V gene are MNHEY and SMNVEV (reference sequence). The CDR3 has 18 residues. CDR3 DNA: TGTGCCAGCAGTTTAGTTCTAGCGGGAGGGCCTGGCACAGATACGCAGTATTTT. It translates to CASSLVLAGGPGTDTQYF.

In this sample, this clonotype turned up a few times. V gene TRBV5-1 combines with J gene TRBJ2-1; D unclear. The V end lost 2 bases, the J end lost 2 bases, and 17 bases lay between the germline ends. The CDR3 totals 17 residues. Per germline, CDR1 SGHRS and CDR2 YFSETQ. CDR3 DNA sequence: TGCGCCAGCAGCTTCCTCCTGACCCCTGACCCCTACAATGAGCAGTTCTTC. This encodes CASSFLLTPDPYNEQFF.

This clonotype was seen a few times. The J gene is TRBJ1-5, the V gene TRBV12-5; 7 positions agree with TRBD1. The J segment lost 7 bases and the V segment lost 6 bases, leaving 9 bases of the junction unmatched. The germline V gene encodes CDR1 LGHNT and CDR2 FRNRAP. This CDR3 region has 14 residues. As DNA, the CDR3 is TGTGCTAGTGGGCCGAACAGGGGACTGCAGCCCCAGCATTTT. Residues: CASGPNRGLQPQHF.

The V call is TRBV5-6, the J call TRBJ2-7; D tentatively reads TRBD1 or TRBD2 (6 bases each). Trimming cost V 5 bases and J 11 bases, with 14 bases left between them. Germline CDR1 and CDR2: SGHDT and YYEEEE. This CDR3 has 11 residues. As DNA, the CDR3 is TGTGCCAGCAGTTCGGGGGCTCAGAAGTACTTC. Translation: CASSSGAQKYF.

This clonotype was seen a handful of times. The chain combines TRBV6-4 with TRBJ1-1; TRBD1 is a possible D gene (6 bases). V lost 6 bases, J lost 4 bases, and 18 bases lay in between. The CDR3 spans 15 residues. CDR1 is MRHNA, CDR2 SNTAGT, per germline. The CDR3 loop reads CASRGPDSWGTEAFF. CDR3 nucleotides: TGTGCCAGCAGGGGCCCGGACAGTTGGGGCACTGAAGCTTTCTTT.

This clonotype has a single count. The chain recombines TRBV9 with TRBJ2-5, with D maybe TRBD2 (6 bases). Germline V gene data show CDR1 as SGDLS and CDR2 as YYNGEE. This CDR3 comprises 12 residues. The V end was cut by 3 bases, the J end by 7 bases, with 10 bases between. The chain's CDR3 is CASSGLDVTQYF. The CDR3 coding sequence is TGTGCCAGCAGCGGACTAGATGTGACCCAGTACTTC.

This clonotype has just a few counts. The chain uses TRBV12-3 or TRBV12-4 and TRBJ2-2, with 9 bases matching TRBD2. The CDR3 loop spans 16 amino acids. Germline trimming cut 2 bases from V and 5 bases from J; bases unmatched to any gene: 6. For the CDR3, the DNA is TGTGCCAGCAGTTTAATCCCCGCGGGAGGGACCGGGGAGCTGTTTTTT. Protein sequence: CASSLIPAGGTGELFF.

The rearrangement joins TRBV30 to TRBJ2-4; possibly TRBD1 for D (6 bases). The CDR3 extends over 14 amino acids. V was shortened by 3 bases and J by 3 bases, with 12 bases between the two germline ends. Germline V gene lookup returns CDR1 GTSNPN and CDR2 SVGIG (reference sequence). CDR3 protein: CAWSQGIGKNIQYF. CDR3 bases: TGTGCCTGGAGCCAGGGGATTGGCAAAAACATTCAGTACTTC. The full variable domain, with the rest looked up from reference TRBV30 and TRBJ2-4, is SQTIHQWPATLVQPVGSPLSLECTVEGTSNPNLYWYRQAAGRGLQLLFYSVGIGQISSEVPQNLSASRPQDRQFILSSKKLLLSDSGFYLCAWSQGIGKNIQYFGAGTRLSVL.